This entry lists 22 T cell receptor beta chains sequenced from one sample in a study of response to subunit inactivated influenza vaccine. TCRdb re-called the RT-PCR reads through MiXCR, storing one row per CDR3 protein. Of roughly 500,000 distinct CDR3 sequences listed, 16% are singletons. The material was CD4+ T cells sorted from PBMCs, obtained less than 25 months after vaccination. The receptors shown here come from a man between 50 and 69 years old who received an inactivated influenza vaccine.

This clonotype was detected many times. The rearrangement uses TRBV20-1 and TRBJ2-4, with 7 nucleotides matching TRBD1. After removal of 4 bases from V and 1 base from J, the junction contained 1 base not matched to a gene. Germline V gene data show CDR1 as DFQATT and CDR2 as SNEGSKA (reference sequence). The CDR3 totals 13 residues. The CDR3 reads CSATRGAKNIQYF. The CDR3 region has the DNA TGCAGTGCTACCAGGGGGGCCAAAAACATTCAGTACTTC.

This clonotype was seen ten or more times. This chain links TRBV3-1 with TRBJ2-1; D is uncertain. V lost 4 bases and J lost 6, with 16 bases in between. CDR3 length: 15 residues. Germline CDR1 LGHDT, CDR2 YNNKEL (reference sequence). CDR3 coding DNA: TGTGCCAGCAGCCCTCTAGGTTCGTTCATCAATGAGCAGTTCTTC. Its translation is CASSPLGSFINEQFF.

This clonotype has only a few counts. This chain connects TRBV6-1 to TRBJ1-6; tentatively, D is TRBD1 (5 bases). CDR1 is MNHNS, CDR2 SASEGT, per germline. The CDR3 sequence is 15 residues long. The V end lost 7 bases, the J end lost 7 bases, and 17 bases lay between the germline ends. Here the CDR3 reads CASTLMGRQNSPLHF. CDR3 DNA sequence: TGTGCCAGCACCTTAATGGGACGGCAGAATTCACCCCTCCACTTT.

The V gene is TRBV25-1, the J gene TRBJ2-3; 10 positions agree with TRBD2. This CDR3 is 15 amino acids long. Germline V lookup: CDR1 MGHDK, CDR2 SYGVNS. The trim removed 5 bases at V and 4 bases at J, leaving 6 bases unmatched. CDR3 sequence: CASSTTSGIADTQYF. The CDR3 DNA reads TGTGCCAGCAGTACCACTAGCGGGATTGCAGATACGCAGTATTTT. Together with reference TRBV25-1 and TRBJ2-3, the CDR3 gives the full variable domain: EADIYQTPRYLVIGTGKKITLECSQTMGHDKMYWYQQDPGMELHLIHYSYGVNSTEKGDLSSESTVSRIRTEHFPLTLESARPSHTSQYLCASSTTSGIADTQYFGPGTRLTVL.

The rearrangement uses TRBV9 and TRBJ2-3; D is undetermined. The CDR3 is made up of 15 amino acids. The V end was cut by 0 bases, the J end by 4 bases, with 12 bases between. Germline lookup yields CDR1 SGDLS and CDR2 YYNGEE. The CDR3 loop reads CASSVALPGSDTQYF. In nucleotides, the CDR3 is TGTGCCAGCAGCGTAGCCCTGCCCGGGTCAGATACGCAGTATTTT.

This clonotype was seen a few times. This sequence joins TRBV29-1 and TRBJ1-2; D unclear. The CDR3 is 12 amino acids. Trimming cost V 3 bases and J 4 bases, with 9 bases left between them. CDR1 is SQVTM and CDR2 is ANQGSEA in the germline V gene. The chain's CDR3 is CSVDGDAYGYTF. The DNA of the CDR3 is TGCAGCGTTGATGGCGATGCCTATGGCTACACCTTC.

The chain joins TRBV2 to TRBJ1-6; D ambiguous. V lost 5 bases and J lost 7, with 9 bases in between. The length of the CDR3 is 13 residues. CDR1 and CDR2 (germline): SNHLY, FYNNEI. The CDR3 DNA reads TGTGCCAGCAGTCCCCAAAGCAATTCACCCCTCCACTTT. Its protein is CASSPQSNSPLHF.

This clonotype has just a few counts. This rearrangement joins TRBV12-3 or TRBV12-4 to TRBJ1-3, with D unclear. The CDR3 is 12 residues long. Trimming stripped 6 bases from V and 8 bases from J, with 11 bases between. CDR3: CASSPREDTIYF. In DNA, the CDR3 is TGTGCCAGCAGCCCTCGTGAGGACACCATATATTTT.

The V gene is TRBV10-3, the J gene TRBJ2-1; D uncertain. The germline V gene has CDR1 ENHRY and CDR2 SYGVKD. This CDR3 has 12 amino acids. V gave up 4 bases and J gave up 8 bases, with 9 bases separating them. The CDR3 nucleotides are TGTGCCATCAGTGTTCAAGACTATGAGCAGTTCTTC. It translates to CAISVQDYEQFF.

This clonotype was counted a few times. The chain uses TRBV5-6 and TRBJ2-2; D is possibly TRBD1 (6 bases). Germline lookup yields CDR1 SGHDT and CDR2 YYEEEE. This CDR3 has 16 amino acids. Trimming pared 0 bases from V and 1 base from J, leaving 10 bases between. The CDR3 region has the DNA TGTGCCAGCAGCTTGGCAGGGGTCCAGAACACCGGGGAGCTGTTTTTT. Translating gives CASSLAGVQNTGELFF.

This rearrangement joins TRBV28 to TRBJ1-1, with TRBD1 as a possible D gene (5 bases). Trimming stripped 5 bases from V and 1 base from J, with 11 bases between. The CDR3 consists of 14 residues. CDR1 is MDHEN and CDR2 is SYDVKM in the germline V gene. In nucleotides, the CDR3 is TGTGCCAGCAGTAAATACAGGAGGAACACTGAAGCTTTCTTT. This gives the protein CASSKYRRNTEAFF.

The V gene is TRBV9, the J gene TRBJ2-3; D not certain. Germline-derived CDR1 and CDR2 are SGDLS and YYNGEE. The CDR3 length is 15 residues. V lost 4 bases and J lost 0, with 12 bases in between. The CDR3 spells CASSPRQRSTDTQYF. As DNA, the CDR3 is TGTGCCAGCAGCCCCCGACAAAGAAGCACAGATACGCAGTATTTT. The variable domain in full, completed from reference TRBV9 and TRBJ2-3, reads DSGVTQTPKHLITATGQRVTLRCSPRSGDLSVYWYQQSLDQGLQFLIQYYNGEERAKGNILERFSAQQFPDLHSELNLSSLELGDSALYFCASSPRQRSTDTQYFGPGTRLTVL.

The chain recombines TRBV7-8 with TRBJ2-5; D gene unclear. The V end was cut by 4 bases, the J end by 5 bases, with 14 bases between. The germline gives CDR1 SGHVS, CDR2 FQNEAQ. The CDR3 is 14 amino acids. CDR3 region: CASSSPLARETQYF. CDR3 in DNA: TGTGCCAGCAGCTCCCCTCTCGCTCGGGAGACCCAGTACTTC.

The chain links TRBV20-1 to TRBJ1-5; D gene unclear. The CDR3 length is 12 residues. Per germline, CDR1 DFQATT and CDR2 SNEGSKA (reference sequence). The V end lost 5 bases, the J end lost 4 bases, and 9 bases lay between the germline ends. The CDR3 sequence: CSAQDLNQPQHF. In nucleotides, the CDR3 is TGCAGTGCTCAGGACCTTAATCAGCCCCAGCATTTT.

This chain connects TRBV6-2 or TRBV6-3 to TRBJ2-2, with 9 bases that match TRBD1. Germline V gene lookup returns CDR1 MNHEY and CDR2 SVGEGT. V shed 6 bases, J shed 6 bases, and the junction held 5 bases outside the gene matches. The CDR3 has 14 amino acids. CDR3 in DNA: TGTGCCAGCAGACGAGGGACAGGGCCCGGGGAGCTGTTTTTT. Residues: CASRRGTGPGELFF.

This clonotype has just a few counts. This chain joins TRBV7-6 and TRBJ2-3, with TRBD2 identical over 12 bases. Germline V gene lookup returns CDR1 SGHVS and CDR2 FNYEAQ. This CDR3 contains 17 residues. Trimming took 8 bases from V and 0 from J; bases not matched to a gene: 9. The CDR3: CASHQGTSGYSTDTQYF. As DNA, the CDR3 is TGTGCCAGCCACCAGGGGACTAGCGGGTATAGCACAGATACGCAGTATTTT.

This clonotype appeared a few times. The chain combines TRBV4-1 with TRBJ1-4; D possibly corresponds to TRBD1 (5 bases). CDR1 and CDR2 (germline): MGHRA, YSYEKL. The CDR3 is made up of 15 amino acids. V lost 4 bases and J lost 7, with 16 bases in between. Here the CDR3 reads CASSRTGGRAEKLFF. CDR3 DNA: TGCGCCAGCAGCCGTACTGGAGGCAGGGCTGAAAAACTGTTTTTT.

This clonotype has a handful of counts. V is TRBV29-1 and J is TRBJ2-1; 9 bases line up with TRBD2. Per germline, CDR1 SQVTM and CDR2 ANQGSEA. The ends lost 4 bases at V and 4 bases at J; junction bases unmatched: 14. The CDR3 runs to 17 residues. The CDR3 coding sequence is TGCAGCGTTGGGAGGGCGGGAGGGCCTTTTTTATACAATGAGCAGTTCTTC. Translating it yields CSVGRAGGPFLYNEQFF.

This clonotype was observed at least ten times. This chain links TRBV4-2 with TRBJ2-7; D may be TRBD2 (7 bases). Germline-derived CDR1 and CDR2 are LGHNA and YNFKEQ. V lost 0 bases and J 2 bases, leaving 20 bases between the germline ends. CDR3 size: 18 residues. The CDR3 bases are TGTGCCAGCAGCCAAGAGGGTCTTAGCCGGGGGGCCCCCTACGAGCAGTACTTC. Its protein product is CASSQEGLSRGAPYEQYF.

This clonotype was detected many times. The gene calls are TRBV12-3 or TRBV12-4 and TRBJ2-5; D ambiguous. The length of the CDR3 is 13 residues. V dropped 5 bases and J dropped 5 bases, with 12 bases sitting between them. In nucleotides, the CDR3 is TGTGCCAGCAGTGCCCGGACGTTGGAGACCCAGTACTTC. It codes for CASSARTLETQYF.

This clonotype was found a few times. The chain uses TRBV10-2 and TRBJ2-1; 14 bases are a match to TRBD2. The ends lost 8 bases at V and 9 bases at J; junction bases unmatched: 9. The V gene's germline CDR1 is WSHSY and CDR2 SAAADI. CDR3 length equals 15 residues. The CDR3 coding sequence is TGCGCCAGCCGAGGGACTAGCGGGAGTTTAAGTGAGCAGTTCTTC. Translated: CASRGTSGSLSEQFF.

This clonotype was detected a few times. The CDR3 region has the DNA TGTGCCAGCACCGACGGTCTTCGGACTGAAGCTTTCTTT. Encoded protein: CASTDGLRTEAFF. This chain uses TRBV25-1 with TRBJ1-1, with D uncertain. Per germline, CDR1 MGHDK and CDR2 SYGVNS. CDR3 length: 13 residues. Trimming cost V 7 bases and J 5 bases, with 14 bases left between them.